These 4 T cell receptor beta chains share one sample of origin, sequenced in a study of T cell responses to AZD1222 COVID-19 vaccine. Sequencing was performed with immunoSEQ multiplex PCR; in TCRdb, only in-frame clones are kept and a portion is missing. The sample carries about 69,000 clones, 70% to 90% recorded once. Sequencing was performed on peripheral blood, taken 28 days after the second AZD1222 dose. The receptor set was obtained from an adult who received the AZD1222 COVID-19 vaccine.

The rearrangement joins TRBV5-1 to TRBJ2-5, with TRBD2 matching 10 bases. This CDR3 has 17 residues. After removal of 0 bases from V and 5 bases from J, the junction contained 10 bases not matched to a gene. The V gene's germline CDR1 is SGHRS and CDR2 YFSETQ. Here the CDR3 reads CASSLDGSGGSRETQYF. DNA for the CDR3: TGCGCCAGCAGCTTGGACGGTAGCGGGGGGTCCCGGGAGACCCAGTACTTC.

The CDR3 is CASSYQTESNTIYF. CDR3 coding DNA: TGTGCCAGCAGCTACCAGACGGAGTCAAACACCATATATTTT. The chain is built from TRBV7-9 and TRBJ1-3; D uncertain. From germline, CDR1 is SEHNR and CDR2 FQNEAQ (reference sequence). V was trimmed by 4 bases and J by 6 bases, leaving 13 bases between them. This CDR3 is built from 14 residues.

The chain links TRBV13 to TRBJ1-1; D gene uncertain. V lost 0 bases to trimming and J lost 4 bases, with 3 bases between them. Germline V gene data show CDR1 as PRHDT and CDR2 as FYEKMQ (reference sequence). The CDR3 length is 12 residues. Here the CDR3 DNA reads TGTGCCAGCAGCTTAGGGATCACTGAAGCTTTCTTT. Translated: CASSLGITEAFF.

V and J are TRBV7-9 and TRBJ1-2, with TRBD1 matching over 10 bases. CDR1 and CDR2 from the germline V gene are SEHNR and FQNEAQ (reference sequence). The CDR3 consists of 14 residues. V was pared by 4 bases and J by 7 bases, with 6 bases of the junction left unmatched. CDR3 protein: CASSSIRDRGGYTF. CDR3 bases: TGTGCCAGCAGCTCCATCCGGGACAGGGGTGGCTACACCTTC.